Shown below are 25 T cell receptor beta chains from a single sample sequenced in a study of shared clonotypes between healthy human individuals. The protocol was immunoSEQ multiplex PCR, while the TCRdb copy is restricted to in-frame clones and leaves out a portion. This table has approximately 340,000 clones, over 70% appearing once. The sequencing input was memory CD4+ T cells sorted from blood. The subset denotes: CD45RA-negative fraction. The receptors stem from a man aged 30 to 39 in good health.

The V and J genes are TRBV6-6 and TRBJ2-4; a possible D gene is TRBD2 (6 bases). V was cut by 6 bases and J by 0 bases, with 15 bases left in between. The CDR3 spans 16 residues. CDR1 MNHNY and CDR2 SVGAGI come from the germline V gene (reference sequence). This CDR3 reads CASRVGGSRAKNIQYF. CDR3 bases: TGTGCCAGCAGGGTGGGAGGATCCAGAGCCAAAAACATTCAGTACTTC.

CDR3 loop: CASSKDPGGRPYNEQFF. CDR3 DNA sequence: TGTGCCAGCAGCAAAGATCCCGGAGGGAGACCCTACAATGAGCAGTTCTTC. This rearrangement joins TRBV21-1 to TRBJ2-1; the D call TRBD2 from the table was never checked on the DNA. TRBV21-1 corresponds to a pseudogene. The CDR3 covers 17 residues.

This chain connects TRBV10-3 to TRBJ1-2, with D unclear. With 11 bases removed from V and 4 bases from J, the gap between germline ends came to 23 bases. CDR3 length: 15 amino acids. Germline CDR1 ENHRY, CDR2 SYGVKD. The CDR3 nucleotides are TGTGCCGTCCAGGAGAATCCCGCTTTTGGCTATGGCTACACCTTC. It encodes CAVQENPAFGYGYTF.

J is TRBJ2-4 and V is TRBV5-6; D is possibly TRBD2 (5 bases). Trimming took off 0 bases at V and 0 bases at J, with 10 bases between the two ends. The length of the CDR3 is 16 residues. Germline V gene data show CDR1 as SGHDT and CDR2 as YYEEEE. CDR3 protein: CASSLVGDPAKNIQYF. The CDR3 coding sequence is TGTGCCAGCAGCTTGGTCGGGGATCCAGCCAAAAACATTCAGTACTTC. The full variable domain, rest sourced from reference TRBV5-6 and TRBJ2-4, is DAGVTQSPTHLIKTRGQQVTLRCSPKSGHDTVSWYQQALGQGPQFIFQYYEEEERQRGNFPDRFSGHQFPNYSSELNVNALLLGDSALYLCASSLVGDPAKNIQYFGAGTRLSVL.

The rearrangement links TRBV5-1 to TRBJ2-3, with 7 bases lining up with TRBD1. The ends lost 3 bases at V and 1 base at J; junction bases unmatched: 5. Germline CDR1 and CDR2: SGHRS and YFSETQ. This CDR3 region has 15 residues. The CDR3 region has the DNA TGCGCCAGCAGCTCGACAGGGCACGGCACAGATACGCAGTATTTT. Translating it yields CASSSTGHGTDTQYF.

In this sample, this clone turned up many times. The same CDR3 arises from other DNA sequences in this sample as well. The rearrangement uses TRBV2 and TRBJ2-2; TRBD2 aligns across 11 bases. Germline CDR1 and CDR2: SNHLY and FYNNEI. J gave up 3 bases and V 6 bases, and 0 bases lay outside the gene matches. This CDR3 spans 14 amino acids. The CDR3 loop reads CASRGLADTGELFF. CDR3 in DNA: TGTGCCAGCAGGGGACTAGCGGACACCGGGGAGCTGTTTTTT.

The CDR3 here is CASCRGQGTGELFF. The CDR3 DNA is TGTGCCAGCTGCAGGGGGCAGGGCACCGGGGAGCTGTTTTTT. This chain links TRBV2 with TRBJ2-2, with TRBD1 identical over 8 bases. The junction had 6 bases not matched to a gene; V was cut back by 8 bases and J by 4 bases. Germline values: CDR1 SNHLY, CDR2 FYNNEI. This CDR3 has 14 amino acids.

The chain's CDR3 is CASSYDLVRGEQFF. The DNA for the CDR3 is TGTGCCAGCAGTTACGACCTCGTTAGGGGGGAGCAGTTCTTC. J is TRBJ2-1 and V is TRBV6-5; maybe TRBD1 (6 bases). With 2 bases removed from V and 10 bases from J, the gap between germline ends came to 15 bases. The CDR3 spans 14 residues. Germline assignment: CDR1 MNHEY and CDR2 SVGAGI.

A few counts support this clone. A read error may be the cause here, since a much bigger clone is one base away. The chain combines TRBV11-3 with TRBJ2-1, with 7 nucleotides matching TRBD2. CDR1 is SGHNT, CDR2 YENEEA, per germline. There are 13 residues in the CDR3. V lost 1 base and J lost 6; bases outside the gene matches: 0. The CDR3 region is CASSLAGGNEQFF. DNA of the CDR3: TGTGCCAGCAGCTTAGCGGGGGGCAATGAGCAGTTCTTC.

The chain is built from TRBV28 and TRBJ2-7; 8 nucleotides line up with TRBD2. V gave up 8 bases and J gave up 3 bases; unmatched junction bases: 6. The germline V gene has CDR1 MDHEN and CDR2 SYDVKM. This CDR3 is built from 13 residues. Here the CDR3 reads CASAGGRYYEQYF. The CDR3 region has the DNA TGTGCCAGCGCTGGCGGGAGGTACTACGAGCAGTACTTC.

The CDR3 DNA is TGTGCCATCAGTGAGTTGGGCGGATCTAGTCCTACAGATACGCAGTATTTT. Translated: CAISELGGSSPTDTQYF. The chain has TRBV10-3 and TRBJ2-3; D call uncertain. Trimming pared 1 base from V and 3 bases from J, leaving 17 bases between. Germline CDR1 and CDR2: ENHRY and SYGVKD. CDR3 size: 17 residues.

The rearrangement links TRBV28 to TRBJ2-5; no reliable D call. The CDR3 is made up of 13 amino acids. Trimming removed 3 bases from V and 5 bases from J, with 10 bases in between. Germline CDR1 MDHEN, CDR2 SYDVKM. CDR3: CASSLGSWETQYF. As DNA, the CDR3 is TGTGCCAGCAGTTTGGGTTCCTGGGAGACCCAGTACTTC.

The chain employs TRBV7-9 and TRBJ2-7, with TRBD2 matching over 8 bases. Germline V gene sequence: CDR1 SEHNR, CDR2 FQNEAQ (reference sequence). This CDR3 comprises 16 residues. With 5 bases clipped from V and 2 bases from J, the junction kept 11 bases outside the gene matches. The CDR3 DNA follows: TGTGCCAGCAGCCGCCCACTAGCGGATCCAACCTACGAGCAGTACTTC. This codes for CASSRPLADPTYEQYF.

For this clone: The same CDR3 is also encoded by other DNA sequences in this sample. The chain joins TRBV6-6 to TRBJ1-5; D gene unclear. V shed 2 bases and J shed 5 bases, with 4 bases lying between them. The CDR3 length is 12 residues. Looked up from germline, CDR1 is MNHNY and CDR2 is SVGAGI (reference sequence). The CDR3 loop reads CASSYRDQPQHF. CDR3 DNA: TGTGCCAGCAGTTACCGAGATCAGCCCCAGCATTTT.

This clone has just a few counts. The rearrangement links TRBV6-1 to TRBJ1-5, with no clear D. Germline loops: CDR1 MNHNS, CDR2 SASEGT. Trimming left V 4 bases short and J 4 bases short, with 5 bases between. The length of the CDR3 is 12 residues. CDR3 residues: CASSGRNQPQHF. The DNA of the CDR3 is TGTGCCAGCAGTGGGAGGAATCAGCCCCAGCATTTT.

V gene TRBV30 combines with J gene TRBJ1-2; no firm D call. Germline CDR1 is GTSNPN and CDR2 is SVGIG (reference sequence). Deletions cut 6 bases from V and 7 bases from J, with 21 bases between. CDR3 length equals 14 residues. CDR3 region: CACQLWAVGPGYTF. CDR3 sequence (DNA): TGTGCCTGCCAACTTTGGGCGGTAGGACCTGGCTACACCTTC. Full variable domain (remainder filled in from reference TRBV30 and TRBJ1-2): SQTIHQWPATLVQPVGSPLSLECTVEGTSNPNLYWYRQAAGRGLQLLFYSVGIGQISSEVPQNLSASRPQDRQFILSSKKLLLSDSGFYLCACQLWAVGPGYTFGSGTRLTVV.

The gene calls are TRBV5-1 and TRBJ2-1, with D perhaps assigned TRBD1 or TRBD2 (5 bases each). V lost 1 base and J lost 10, with 15 bases in between. In germline, CDR1 is SGHRS, CDR2 YFSETQ. The CDR3 consists of 14 residues. The CDR3 protein is CASSLSSPGDEQFF. The CDR3 DNA sequence: TGCGCCAGCAGCTTGTCATCTCCTGGGGACGAGCAGTTCTTC. The variable domain in full, with the rest retrieved from reference TRBV5-1 and TRBJ2-1, is KAGVTQTPRYLIKTRGQQVTLSCSPISGHRSVSWYQQTPGQGLQFLFEYFSETQRNKGNFPGRFSGRQFSNSRSEMNVSTLELGDSALYLCASSLSSPGDEQFFGPGTRLTVL.

This clone was counted once. J is TRBJ2-7 and V is TRBV7-2; no firm D call. V gave up 2 bases and J gave up 4 bases, with 9 bases separating them. The CDR3 is made up of 13 amino acids. The germline V gene has CDR1 SGHTA and CDR2 FQGNSA. In DNA, the CDR3 is TGTGCCAGCAGCTTAATGGAGACATACGAGCAGTACTTC. Protein product: CASSLMETYEQYF.

The V gene is TRBV14, the J gene TRBJ2-5; TRBD2 matches at 8 bases. Trimming at V came to 4 bases and at J to 5 bases, leaving 12 bases not matched to a gene. The CDR3 totals 16 residues. The germline gives CDR1 SGHDN, CDR2 FVKESK. CDR3 in amino acids: CASSPPPRTGGETQYF. CDR3 DNA: TGTGCCAGCAGCCCCCCCCCTCGGACGGGAGGGGAGACCCAGTACTTC.

In its sample, this clone was seen a few times. The chain has TRBV28 and TRBJ2-7; D is perhaps TRBD1 (7 bases). CDR1 and CDR2 (germline): MDHEN, SYDVKM. Trimming cost V 6 bases and J 3 bases, with 15 bases left between them. The CDR3 runs 14 residues. In nucleotides, the CDR3 is TGTGCCAGCAGGGGCGGGACAGACTACTACGAGCAGTACTTC. Residues: CASRGGTDYYEQYF.

This chain uses TRBV6-5 with TRBJ1-4; D may be TRBD1 (6 bases). V lost 8 bases and J 8 bases, leaving 18 bases between the germline ends. There are 14 residues in the CDR3. Germline CDR1 reads MNHEY; CDR2 reads SVGAGI. The CDR3 sequence: CASRRGGPWEKLFF. The CDR3 bases are TGTGCCAGCCGGCGCGGGGGGCCTTGGGAAAAACTGTTTTTT.

The chain uses TRBV4-2 and TRBJ1-2, with 12 bases lining up with TRBD1. CDR1 LGHNA and CDR2 YNFKEQ come from the germline V gene. The V and J ends lost 1 base and 7 bases, in that order; junction bases with no gene match: 4. The CDR3 has 15 amino acids. The CDR3 is CASSQAGTGGGGYTF. In DNA, the CDR3 is TGTGCCAGCAGCCAAGCCGGGACAGGGGGCGGTGGCTACACCTTC.

V gene TRBV5-1 combines with J gene TRBJ2-7; D is uncertain. Germline CDR1 is SGHRS and CDR2 is YFSETQ. The length of the CDR3 is 14 residues. V was cut by 3 bases and J by 0 bases, with 10 bases left in between. In nucleotides, the CDR3 is TGCGCCAGCAGCTGGGCTTCCAGCTCCTACGAGCAGTACTTC. Residues: CASSWASSSYEQYF.

The genes are TRBV18 and TRBJ2-3; 9 bases align to TRBD2. The CDR3 loop spans 17 amino acids. V lost 3 bases and J lost 5; bases outside the gene matches: 12. CDR1 and CDR2 (germline): KGHSH, LQKENI. The CDR3 DNA follows: TGTGCCAGCTCACCCTCTCGAGCGGGAGGAATTGGAGATACGCAGTATTTT. This codes for CASSPSRAGGIGDTQYF. Based on the CDR3 plus reference TRBV18 and TRBJ2-3, the full variable domain is NAGVMQNPRHLVRRRGQEARLRCSPMKGHSHVYWYRQLPEEGLKFMVYLQKENIIDESGMPKERFSAEFPKEGPSILRIQQVVRGDSAAYFCASSPSRAGGIGDTQYFGPGTRLTVL.

V and J are TRBV2 and TRBJ1-1; D not certain. Trimming cost V 10 bases and J 3 bases, with 15 bases left between them. Germline lookup yields CDR1 SNHLY and CDR2 FYNNEI. The CDR3 runs 13 residues. The DNA of the CDR3 is TGTGCCACGAATCAAGAGGTCGACACTGAAGCTTTCTTT. Protein: CATNQEVDTEAFF.